This T cell receptor beta chain was identified during a study of T cells in Graves' hyperthyroidism and ophthalmopathy. Overall study results and limits: Among clonotypes expanded in thyroid above 0.001, most were also found in blood. Ophthalmopathy, which appeared later, was predicted by the model a median roughly 6.4 months before onset.

Concerning this clonotype itself: As yet, its antigen is unknown.

Amplification of TCR beta CDR3 regions used RNA as the template. First-round RT-PCR of the TCR CDR3 relied on the HTBI primer set. TCRdb re-analysed the multiplex PCR reads in MiXCR, keeping a single row per CDR3 protein. The table has roughly 500,000 distinct CDR3 sequences, 22% seen once. The specimen sequenced was blood. The clonotype comes from a woman in her 70s with Graves' ophthalmopathy.

The CDR3 DNA reads as TGTGCCAGCAGCCCCAGACAGGGCCAGAACTATGGCTACACCTTC. This encodes CASSPRQGQNYGYTF. The chain is built from TRBV7-2 and TRBJ1-2, with TRBD1 matching over 7 bases. Germline CDR1 SGHTA, CDR2 FQGNSA. The CDR3 length is 15 residues. V was pared by 5 bases and J by 2 bases, with 8 bases of the junction left unmatched.